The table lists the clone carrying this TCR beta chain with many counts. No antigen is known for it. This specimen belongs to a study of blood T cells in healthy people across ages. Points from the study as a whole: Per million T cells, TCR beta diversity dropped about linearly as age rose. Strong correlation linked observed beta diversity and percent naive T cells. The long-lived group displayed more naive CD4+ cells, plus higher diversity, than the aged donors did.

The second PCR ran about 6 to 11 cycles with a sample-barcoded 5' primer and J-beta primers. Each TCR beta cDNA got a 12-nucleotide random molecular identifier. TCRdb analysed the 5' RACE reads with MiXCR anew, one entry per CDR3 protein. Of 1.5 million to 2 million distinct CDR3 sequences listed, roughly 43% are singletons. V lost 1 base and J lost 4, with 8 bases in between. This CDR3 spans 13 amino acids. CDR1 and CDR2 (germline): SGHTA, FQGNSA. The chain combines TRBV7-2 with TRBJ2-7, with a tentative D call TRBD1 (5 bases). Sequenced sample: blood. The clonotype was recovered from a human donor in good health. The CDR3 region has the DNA TGTGCCAGCAGCTTAGGGGGCAGGTACGAGCAGTACTTC. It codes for CASSLGGRYEQYF.